This TCR beta chain was captured in a study of long-term antiretroviral therapy in people with HIV. Germline V lookup: CDR1 MGHRA, CDR2 YSYEKL. The CDR3 runs 13 residues. The V and J ends lost 5 bases and 4 bases, in that order; junction bases with no gene match: 4. This was the immunoSEQ v3.0 assay at survey level. Only in-frame clones appear in the TCRdb table, and some are missing; sequencing was by immunoSEQ multiplex PCR. The repertoire includes 22,000 or so clones, 87% of them detected once, and 2.5% to 3.5% sits in the top ten. The material sequenced was unsorted PBMCs, taken 2.6 years after starting antiretroviral therapy. This chain links TRBV4-1 with TRBJ2-5, with 7 bases fitting TRBD2. The sequence derives from a woman in her forties or fifties with HIV. This CDR3 reads CASSTRELETQYF. CDR3 coding DNA: TGCGCCAGCAGCACGCGGGAGTTAGAGACCCAGTACTTC.